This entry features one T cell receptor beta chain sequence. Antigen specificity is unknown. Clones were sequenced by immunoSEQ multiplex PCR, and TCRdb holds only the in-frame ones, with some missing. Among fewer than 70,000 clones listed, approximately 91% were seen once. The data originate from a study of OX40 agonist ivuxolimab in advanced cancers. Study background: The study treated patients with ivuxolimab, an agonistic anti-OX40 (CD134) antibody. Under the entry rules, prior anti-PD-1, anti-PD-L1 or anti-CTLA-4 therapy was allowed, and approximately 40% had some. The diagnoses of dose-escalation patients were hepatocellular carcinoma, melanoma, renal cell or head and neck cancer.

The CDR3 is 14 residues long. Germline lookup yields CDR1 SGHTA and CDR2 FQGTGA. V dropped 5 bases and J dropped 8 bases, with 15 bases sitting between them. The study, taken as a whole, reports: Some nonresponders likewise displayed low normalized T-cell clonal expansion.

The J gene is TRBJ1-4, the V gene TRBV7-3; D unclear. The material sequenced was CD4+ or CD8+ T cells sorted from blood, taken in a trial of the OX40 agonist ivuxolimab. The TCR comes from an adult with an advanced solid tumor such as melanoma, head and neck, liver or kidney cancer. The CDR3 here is CASSPLGSGEKLFF. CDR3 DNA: TGTGCCAGCAGCCCATTAGGTTCCGGCGAAAAACTGTTTTTT.